This T cell receptor (beta chain) comes out of a study of vaccination effects on CD4 cells after COVID-19 (dated by TCRdb to 2021 to 2024). Regarding the complete study: Two doses of either the BNT162b2 or the mRNA-1273 mRNA SARS-CoV-2 vaccine were administered to participants. SARS-CoV-2 spike-specific CD4+ TCR repertoires were compared before and after mRNA vaccination in COVID-19 convalescent patients and in infection-naive vaccine recipients. A total of over nine COVID-19 convalescent patients and several SARS-CoV-2-naive healthy vaccine recipients were included in the full study. In the study, cultures from other donors were sequenced using the Oncomine TCR Beta short-read assay on an Illumina iSeq 100.

In the case of this clone: This clone's antigen is unknown. No base quality information exists; no much larger clone differs at one position.

Reading from cysteine to phenylalanine, the CDR3 counts 14 amino acids. Of all the DNA, just the CDR3 is kept, 42 bases in frame from base 1. The germline V gene specifies MDHEN as CDR1 and SYDVKM as CDR2. A distance of 14 bases separates the germline ends of V and J, which lose 5 bases and 4 bases respectively. Library method: the immunoSEQ multiplex PCR assay. TCR beta CDR3 sequencing was performed on DNA from the cultured, isolated CD4+ T cells. The paper's data handling went like this. Non-productive TCR sequences were discarded, and reads were trimmed to the CDR3 region, with only CDR3s of 7 or more amino acids retained. The MANAFEST web app was used to pick out antigen-specific clonotypes by comparing their expansion in peptide wells with that in reference cultures. To count as positive, a clone had to show expansion at FDR<0.05 compared with the reference and with all other wells, an odds ratio above 5, and a frequency above 0.1% in two replicate wells. Clonotypes significantly expanded in SARS-CoV-2 spike wells and in at least one common cold coronavirus spike condition were defined as cross-reactive. CDR3 similarity was assessed by Levenshtein distance using the stringdist R package, and unrooted trees were constructed with ape in R 3.6.1. Imported from immuneACCESS, the table was reduced by TCRdb to in-frame sequences with V and J called. These copies leave out some clones; in studies compared against another copy, an unresolved V gene accounts for under half, and the cause of the remainder is not known. V and J calls and clone size are those listed in that table; D and trimming were worked out from the DNA. The sample profile shows some 22,000 clones; around 80% of them were found once. 19% of the sample goes to the ten largest clones.

Overall study outcomes, separate from this receptor: Both infection-induced and vaccine-induced clones contracted markedly at late post-vaccination timepoints, which is consistent with waning T cell responses. Only a small number of convalescent patients were included, and no early post-infection timepoints were available, which limited the study. Among healthy vaccine recipients, nearly all vaccine-induced clones were SARS-CoV-2 mono-reactive, and just 1 of 255 was cross-reactive with common cold coronaviruses.

In the ViraFEST assay, PBMC were stimulated with viral peptide pools, and antigen-specific CD4+ T cell clonotypes were then identified by expansion using TCR sequencing. After around eleven days of culture, CD4+ T cells were isolated with the EasySep CD4+ T cell isolation kit. Healthy vaccine recipients had no prior SARS-CoV-2 infection, confirmed by negative nucleocapsid antibodies before and after vaccination. Each well held two million PBMC cultured in IMDM containing approximately 5.2% human AB serum, about 10 IU/ml IL-2 and gentamicin, along with 10 ug/ml peptides. On days 3 and 7, half of the culture medium was replaced with fresh IL-2-containing medium. Each peptide stimulation condition was cultured in triplicate wells unless otherwise noted. PBMC were separated from whole blood using Ficoll-Paque Plus gradient centrifugation and were then either cryopreserved at -140C or used fresh. The spike proteins of SARS-CoV-2 and of the common cold coronaviruses HCoV-NL63, HCoV-OC43 and HCoV-229E were spanned by overlapping peptide pools. Genomic DNA was extracted from cultured CD4+ T cells with the QIAamp micro DNA kit.

The receptor comes from a human donor who received a COVID-19 vaccine. The sample was CD4+ T cells from PBMCs cultured with HCoV-NL63 spike peptides, taken before COVID-19 vaccination. The meaning of the sample's cell subset or site label: HCoV-NL63 spike overlapping peptide pool stimulation. Recombination linked TRBV28 to TRBJ1-2; TRBD1 might be the D gene, on 6 matching bases. The nucleotides are TGTGCCAGCAGTCCCGGACAGATGGTCTATGGCTACACCTTC. Translation gives CASSPGQMVYGYTF.